The clone carrying this T cell receptor (beta chain) was counted only a few times. As for time point: after dendritic cell vaccination, including at tumor progression/relapse. No glioblastoma patient carried an isocitrate dehydrogenase mutation. Libraries were prepared by immunoSEQ multiplex PCR; TCRdb keeps only in-frame clonotypes and omits some of them. The sample has approximately 50,000 clones; around 85% are singletons. The sample originates from a study of glioma-infiltrating T cells after dendritic cell vaccination. The V end was cut by 0 bases, the J end by 8 bases, with 11 bases between. CDR1 and CDR2 from the germline V gene are LGHNA and YSLEER. There are 14 residues in the CDR3.

The sequenced sample was blood, obtained after dendritic cell vaccination. The chain links TRBV4-3 to TRBJ2-1, with a possible D match to TRBD2 (5 bases). This receptor was obtained from a human donor with glioblastoma. The CDR3: CASSQDGRRDEQFF. CDR3 in DNA: TGCGCCAGCAGCCAAGATGGGAGAAGGGATGAGCAGTTCTTC.